Listed below are T cell receptor beta chains from one sample, sequenced in a study of T-cell reconstitution after alpha-beta-depleted transplantation in children. One entry per CDR3 protein results from TCRdb running MiXCR on the PCR reads. Of roughly 340,000 distinct CDR3 sequences in the sample, 15% to 20% are singletons; the top ten hold around 43%. The sequenced sample was PBMCs, mostly from graft donor cells, obtained 360 days after TCRalphabeta/CD19-depleted stem cell transplant. Source of these receptors: a male patient between 2 and 9 years old who had a stem cell transplant for acute lymphoblastic leukemia, so the T cells may come from the graft donor. Each CDR3 is given with its conserved first and last residue. D genes are given only for firm matches. A clone size is listed for some rows: how often the clone was seen (once, few, many), or a class if it is expanded.

clone_size: -
d_call: -
j_call: TRBJ1-2
v_call: TRBV6-5
cdr3_aa: CASRGSYGYTF
cdr3_nt: TGTGCCAGCAGAGGGAGCTATGGCTACACCTTC

clone_size: -
d_call: -
j_call: TRBJ2-7
v_call: TRBV29-1
cdr3_aa: CSGGGGTYEQYF
cdr3_nt: TGCAGCGGTGGAGGCGGAACCTACGAGCAGTACTTC

clone_size: -
d_call: -
j_call: TRBJ2-1
v_call: TRBV19
cdr3_aa: CASSMSGARKYEQFF
cdr3_nt: TGTGCCAGTAGTATGTCGGGAGCTAGAAAGTATGAGCAGTTCTTC

clone_size: many
d_call: -
j_call: TRBJ2-7
v_call: TRBV20-1
cdr3_aa: CSATMGQLTYEQYF
cdr3_nt: TGCAGTGCTACGATGGGCCAGTTAACCTACGAGCAGTACTTC

clone_size: many
d_call: -
j_call: TRBJ2-5
v_call: TRBV5-1
cdr3_aa: CASSSGQLPQETQYF
cdr3_nt: TGCGCCAGCAGCTCTGGACAGTTGCCCCAAGAGACCCAGTACTTC

clone_size: few
d_call: -
j_call: TRBJ2-7
v_call: TRBV2
cdr3_aa: CASSVHEQYF
cdr3_nt: TGTGCCAGCAGTGTCCACGAGCAGTACTTC

clone_size: many
d_call: -
j_call: TRBJ2-1
v_call: TRBV4-2
cdr3_aa: CASSPRWGSYNEQFF
cdr3_nt: TGTGCCAGCAGCCCCCGGTGGGGATCCTACAATGAGCAGTTCTTC

clone_size: few
d_call: TRBD1
j_call: TRBJ2-2
v_call: TRBV10-3
cdr3_aa: CAISTTGGRDTGELFF
cdr3_nt: TGTGCCATCAGCACTACAGGGGGCCGAGACACCGGGGAGCTGTTTTTT

clone_size: many
d_call: -
j_call: TRBJ2-7
v_call: TRBV7-2
cdr3_aa: CASSFLGYEQYF
cdr3_nt: TGTGCCAGCAGCTTTCTAGGGTACGAGCAGTACTTC

clone_size: -
d_call: -
j_call: TRBJ1-3
v_call: TRBV9
cdr3_aa: CASSVGTGYSGNTIYF
cdr3_nt: TGTGCCAGCAGCGTAGGAACGGGATACTCTGGAAACACCATATATTTT

clone_size: -
d_call: -
j_call: TRBJ2-2
v_call: TRBV7-6
cdr3_aa: CASSLGRGGELFF
cdr3_nt: TGTGCCAGCAGCTTAGGAAGGGGCGGGGAGCTGTTTTTT

clone_size: few
d_call: -
j_call: TRBJ1-3
v_call: TRBV6-5
cdr3_aa: CASSYSHGLSGNTIYF
cdr3_nt: TGTGCCAGCAGTTACTCGCATGGGCTCTCTGGAAACACCATATATTTT

clone_size: -
d_call: -
j_call: TRBJ2-1
v_call: TRBV28
cdr3_aa: CASRTTSGSSYNEQFF
cdr3_nt: TGTGCCAGCAGAACCACGAGCGGAAGCTCCTACAATGAGCAGTTCTTC

clone_size: -
d_call: -
j_call: TRBJ2-7
v_call: TRBV20-1
cdr3_aa: CSALRGGTHYEQYF
cdr3_nt: TGCAGTGCCCTACGGGGCGGGACCCACTACGAGCAGTACTTC

clone_size: many
d_call: -
j_call: TRBJ2-2
v_call: TRBV7-9
cdr3_aa: CASSLRMSIGATGELFF
cdr3_nt: TGTGCCAGCAGCCTCCGGATGAGCATTGGGGCTACCGGGGAGCTGTTTTTT

clone_size: -
d_call: TRBD1
j_call: TRBJ2-7
v_call: TRBV6-2/TRBV6-3
cdr3_aa: CASRRPRGQGSPYEQYF
cdr3_nt: TGTGCCAGCAGAAGACCCCGAGGACAGGGATCGCCCTACGAGCAGTACTTC

clone_size: -
d_call: -
j_call: TRBJ2-1
v_call: TRBV6-2/TRBV6-3
cdr3_aa: CASSKYRGAGNEQFF
cdr3_nt: TGTGCCAGCAGTAAATACAGGGGTGCGGGGAATGAGCAGTTCTTC

clone_size: few
d_call: TRBD1
j_call: TRBJ2-1
v_call: TRBV28
cdr3_aa: CASRKNRGPFGNEQFF
cdr3_nt: TGTGCCAGCAGAAAAAACAGGGGACCTTTTGGCAATGAGCAGTTCTTC

clone_size: few
d_call: -
j_call: TRBJ2-7
v_call: TRBV15
cdr3_aa: CATSGGTPTASYEQYF
cdr3_nt: TGTGCCACCAGCGGCGGGACTCCCACCGCTTCCTACGAGCAGTACTTC